What follows are 10 T cell receptor beta chains derived from one specimen sequenced in a study of blood T cell repertoires in COVID-19. Only in-frame clones appear in the TCRdb table, and some are missing; sequencing was by immunoSEQ multiplex PCR. The profile covers 200,000 to 250,000 clones, with under 90% appearing a single time and 3.5% to 4% taken by the ten largest. Sequences were obtained from peripheral blood. Receptors originate from a woman of 80 years or more with acute or convalescent COVID-19.

The rearrangement links TRBV5-1 to TRBJ1-2, with 7 bases lining up with TRBD1. CDR1 is SGHRS, CDR2 YFSETQ, per germline. The length of the CDR3 is 13 residues. V lost 1 base to trimming and J lost 6 bases; unmatched junction nucleotides: 3. CDR3 DNA sequence: TGCGCCAGCAGCTTGCAAGGGGGCGATGGCTACACCTTC. Translation: CASSLQGGDGYTF.

The V gene is TRBV19, the J gene TRBJ1-6; TRBD1 agrees at 10 bases. Germline V gene data show CDR1 as LNHDA and CDR2 as SQIVND (reference sequence). CDR3 size: 14 residues. Trimming removed 8 bases from V and 7 bases from J; junction bases left unmatched: 5. CDR3 in amino acids: CASAGTGANSPLHF. The CDR3, as DNA: TGTGCCAGTGCCGGGACAGGGGCGAATTCACCCCTCCACTTT. Full variable domain (remainder filled in from reference TRBV19 and TRBJ1-6): DGGITQSPKYLFRKEGQNVTLSCEQNLNHDAMYWYRQDPGQGLRLIYYSQIVNDFQKGDIAEGYSVSREKKESFPLTVTSAQKNPTAFYLCASAGTGANSPLHFGNGTRLTVT.

The chain couples TRBV28 to TRBJ1-5, with a weak D call TRBD1 (5 bases). The germline V and J ends were trimmed by 5 bases and 3 bases, with 20 bases remaining between them. CDR1 is MDHEN, CDR2 SYDVKM, per germline. This CDR3 region has 17 residues. CDR3 DNA sequence: TGTGCCAGCAGTCCACCTCTGGGGCAGGAGAACAATCAGCCCCAGCATTTT. Translation gives CASSPPLGQENNQPQHF. Filled out from reference TRBV28 and TRBJ1-5, the complete variable domain reads DVKVTQSSRYLVKRTGEKVFLECVQDMDHENMFWYRQDPGLGLRLIYFSYDVKMKEKGDIPEGYSVSREKKERFSLILESASTNQTSMYLCASSPPLGQENNQPQHFGDGTRLSIL.

This chain joins TRBV7-2 and TRBJ2-5; D unclear. This CDR3 contains 15 residues. Per the germline V gene, CDR1 is SGHTA and CDR2 is FQGNSA. V was cut by 1 base and J by 5 bases, with 14 bases left in between. CDR3 protein: CASSLEVAIGETQYF. The CDR3 DNA follows: TGTGCCAGCAGCTTAGAGGTAGCAATCGGGGAGACCCAGTACTTC.

The V gene is TRBV5-4, the J gene TRBJ2-5; 8 nucleotides agree with TRBD1. Germline assignment: CDR1 SGHNT and CDR2 YYREEE (reference sequence). V was pared by 2 bases and J by 5 bases, with 8 bases of the junction left unmatched. The CDR3 is 15 amino acids. The CDR3 region has the DNA TGTGCCAGCAGCTTCCAGACAGGGGTTAGGGAGACCCAGTACTTC. The encoded protein is CASSFQTGVRETQYF.

J is TRBJ2-2 and V is TRBV6-5, with TRBD2 identical over 11 bases. This CDR3 comprises 14 residues. Germline V lookup: CDR1 MNHEY, CDR2 SVGAGI. V dropped 9 bases and J dropped 2; count of bases not matched to a gene: 2. The CDR3 sequence is CASTSGGNTGELFF. DNA for the CDR3: TGTGCCAGTACTAGCGGGGGTAACACCGGGGAGCTGTTTTTT.

The gene calls are TRBV7-2 and TRBJ1-3, with D perhaps matching TRBD1 (5 bases). In germline, CDR1 is SGHTA, CDR2 FQGNSA. Trimming removed 3 bases from V and 0 bases from J, with 12 bases in between. CDR3 size: 16 residues. CDR3: CASSFFTGVSGNTIYF. In DNA, the CDR3 is TGTGCCAGCAGCTTTTTTACAGGAGTCTCTGGAAACACCATATATTTT. The entire variable domain, with the rest obtained from reference TRBV7-2 and TRBJ1-3, is as follows: GAGVSQSPSNKVTEKGKDVELRCDPISGHTALYWYRQSLGQGLEFLIYFQGNSAPDKSGLPSDRFSAERTGGSVSTLTIQRTQQEDSAVYLCASSFFTGVSGNTIYFGEGSWLTVV.

In its sample, this clone was seen a few times. The gene calls are TRBV5-1 and TRBJ1-5; TRBD1 matches 8 bases. Germline lookup yields CDR1 SGHRS and CDR2 YFSETQ. The V gene end was trimmed by 0 bases and the J gene end by 1 base; junction bases not matched to a gene: 6. The length of the CDR3 is 17 residues. The CDR3, as DNA: TGCGCCAGCAGCTTGGCCCCACAGGGGGAAAGCAATCAGCCCCAGCATTTT. It encodes CASSLAPQGESNQPQHF.

This chain uses TRBV5-4 with TRBJ2-7, with TRBD1 matching 7 bases. This CDR3 contains 14 residues. CDR1 SGHNT and CDR2 YYREEE come from the germline V gene (reference sequence). V was clipped by 0 bases and J by 1 base; unmatched bases: 1. As DNA, the CDR3 is TGTGCCAGCAGCTTGGCGGGACAGTCCTACGAGCAGTACTTC. It yields the protein CASSLAGQSYEQYF.

This clone was seen a handful of times. This chain connects TRBV28 to TRBJ1-1; perhaps TRBD1 as D (5 bases). Germline CDR1 is MDHEN and CDR2 is SYDVKM. V lost 2 bases and J 0 bases, leaving 10 bases between the germline ends. The CDR3 consists of 15 residues. As DNA, the CDR3 is TGTGCCAGCAGTTTAGAACGGGGGATGAACACTGAAGCTTTCTTT. Protein: CASSLERGMNTEAFF. Combining the CDR3 with reference TRBV28 and TRBJ1-1 gives the whole variable domain DVKVTQSSRYLVKRTGEKVFLECVQDMDHENMFWYRQDPGLGLRLIYFSYDVKMKEKGDIPEGYSVSREKKERFSLILESASTNQTSMYLCASSLERGMNTEAFFGQGTRLTVV.